Sequencing of this T cell receptor (beta chain) was carried out in a study of shared clonotypes between healthy human individuals. V dropped 2 bases and J dropped 1; count of bases not matched to a gene: 2. Germline V gene sequence: CDR1 MNHEY, CDR2 SVGAGI. The CDR3 consists of 15 residues. Concerning this clone: Its antigen is unknown.

Findings of the study overall: Naive subsets typically showed greater estimated richness than memory subsets.

Using immunoSEQ multiplex PCR, the repertoire was profiled, and TCRdb retains in-frame clones only, with some absent. The sample gives approximately 2,000,000 clones, around 90% of which show up once; approximately 0.4% is in the top ten. The sequenced sample consisted of naive CD4+ T cells from PBMCs. Subset indicated: CD45RA+ positively selected. This TCR derives from a man between 18 and 29 years old in good health. Some clones in this sample may be carry-over from other donors' samples. The chain uses TRBV6-5 and TRBJ1-1, with TRBD1 matching over 9 bases. CDR3 in amino acids: CASSYEGQGNTEAFF. The CDR3 nucleotides are TGTGCCAGCAGTTACGAGGGACAGGGGAACACTGAAGCTTTCTTT.